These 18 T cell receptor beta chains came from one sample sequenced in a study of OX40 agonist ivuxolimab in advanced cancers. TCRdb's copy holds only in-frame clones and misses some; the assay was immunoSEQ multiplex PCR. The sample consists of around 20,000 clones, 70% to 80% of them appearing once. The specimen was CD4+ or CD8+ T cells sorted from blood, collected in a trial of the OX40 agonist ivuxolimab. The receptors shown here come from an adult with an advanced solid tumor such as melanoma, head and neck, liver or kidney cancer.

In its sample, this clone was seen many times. CDR3 residues: CASSPGQGATHEQYF. The CDR3 nucleotides read TGTGCCAGCAGCCCTGGACAGGGGGCGACCCACGAGCAGTACTTC. The V call is TRBV4-2, the J call TRBJ2-7; 11 bases map to TRBD1. This CDR3 comprises 15 residues. CDR1 is LGHNA and CDR2 is YNFKEQ in the germline V gene. Trimming removed 4 bases from V and 5 bases from J; junction bases left unmatched: 7.

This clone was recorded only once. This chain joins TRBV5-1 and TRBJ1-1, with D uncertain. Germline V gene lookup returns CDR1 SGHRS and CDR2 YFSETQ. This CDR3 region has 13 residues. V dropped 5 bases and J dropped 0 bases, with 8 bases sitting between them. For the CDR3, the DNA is TGCGCCAGCAGACTGTCGATGAACACTGAAGCTTTCTTT. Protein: CASRLSMNTEAFF.

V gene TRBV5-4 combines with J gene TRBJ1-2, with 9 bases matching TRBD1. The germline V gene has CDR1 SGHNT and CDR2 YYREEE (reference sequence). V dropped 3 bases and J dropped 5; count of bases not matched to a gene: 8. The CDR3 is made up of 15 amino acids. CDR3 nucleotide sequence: TGTGCCAGCAGCTCTCGTGGACAGGGGAGTTATGGCTACACCTTC. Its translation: CASSSRGQGSYGYTF.

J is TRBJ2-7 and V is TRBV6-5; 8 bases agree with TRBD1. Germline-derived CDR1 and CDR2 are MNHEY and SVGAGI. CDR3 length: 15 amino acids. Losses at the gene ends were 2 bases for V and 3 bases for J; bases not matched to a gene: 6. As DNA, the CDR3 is TGTGCCAGCAGTTACCAGGGACAGGCCGACTACGAGCAGTACTTC. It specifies CASSYQGQADYEQYF.

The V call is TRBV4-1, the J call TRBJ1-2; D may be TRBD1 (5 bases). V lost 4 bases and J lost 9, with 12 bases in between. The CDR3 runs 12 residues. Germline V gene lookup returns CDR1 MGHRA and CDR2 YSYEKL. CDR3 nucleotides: TGCGCCAGCAGCCTTATTGGGGCAAGCTACACCTTC. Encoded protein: CASSLIGASYTF.

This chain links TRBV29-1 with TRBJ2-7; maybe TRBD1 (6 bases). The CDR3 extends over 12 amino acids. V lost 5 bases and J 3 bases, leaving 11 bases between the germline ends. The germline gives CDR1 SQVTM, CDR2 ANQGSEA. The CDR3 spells CSVQGHYYEQYF. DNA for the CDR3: TGCAGCGTTCAGGGGCACTACTACGAGCAGTACTTC.

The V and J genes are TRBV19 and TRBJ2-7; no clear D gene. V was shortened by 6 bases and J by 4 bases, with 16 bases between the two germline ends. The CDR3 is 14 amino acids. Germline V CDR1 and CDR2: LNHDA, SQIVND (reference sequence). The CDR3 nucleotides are TGTGCCAGTAGCAAACAACCGGGCGTTTACGAGCAGTACTTC. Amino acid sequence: CASSKQPGVYEQYF.

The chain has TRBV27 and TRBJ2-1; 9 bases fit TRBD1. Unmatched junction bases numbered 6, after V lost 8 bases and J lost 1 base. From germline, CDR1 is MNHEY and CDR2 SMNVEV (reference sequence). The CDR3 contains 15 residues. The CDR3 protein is CASAHRGPSYNEQFF. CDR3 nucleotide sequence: TGTGCCAGCGCACACAGGGGGCCGTCCTACAATGAGCAGTTCTTC.

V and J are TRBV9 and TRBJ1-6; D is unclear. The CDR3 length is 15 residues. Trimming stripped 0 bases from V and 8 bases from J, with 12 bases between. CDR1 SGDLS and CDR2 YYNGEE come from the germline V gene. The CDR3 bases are TGTGCCAGCAGCGTAGCTGGGCCGTGGGATTCACCCCTCCACTTT. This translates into CASSVAGPWDSPLHF.

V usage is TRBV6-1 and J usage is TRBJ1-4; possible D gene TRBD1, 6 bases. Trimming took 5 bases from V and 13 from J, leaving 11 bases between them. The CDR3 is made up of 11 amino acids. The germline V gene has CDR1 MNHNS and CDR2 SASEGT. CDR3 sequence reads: CASSQGFRLFF. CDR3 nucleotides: TGTGCCAGCAGTCAGGGGTTTAGACTGTTTTTT.

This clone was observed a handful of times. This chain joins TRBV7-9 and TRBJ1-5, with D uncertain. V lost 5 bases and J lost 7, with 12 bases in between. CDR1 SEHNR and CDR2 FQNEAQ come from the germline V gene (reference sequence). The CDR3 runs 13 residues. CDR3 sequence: CASSRIEYQPQHF. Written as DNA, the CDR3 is TGTGCCAGCAGCCGAATCGAATACCAGCCCCAGCATTTT.

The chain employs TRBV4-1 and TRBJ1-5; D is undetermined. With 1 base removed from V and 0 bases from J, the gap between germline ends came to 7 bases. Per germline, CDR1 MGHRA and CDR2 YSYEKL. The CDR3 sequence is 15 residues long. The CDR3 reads CASSQGMSSNQPQHF. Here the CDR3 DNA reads TGCGCCAGCAGCCAAGGCATGAGTAGCAATCAGCCCCAGCATTTT.

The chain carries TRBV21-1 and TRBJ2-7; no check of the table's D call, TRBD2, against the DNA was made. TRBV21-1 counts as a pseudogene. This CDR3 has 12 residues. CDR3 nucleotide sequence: TGTGCCAGCAGCGGGGGAGGAGGCGAGCAGTACTTC. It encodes CASSGGGGEQYF.

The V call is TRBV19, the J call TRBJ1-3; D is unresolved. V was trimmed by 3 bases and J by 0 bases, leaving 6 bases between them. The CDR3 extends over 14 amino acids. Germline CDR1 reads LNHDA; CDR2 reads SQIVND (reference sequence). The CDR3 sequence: CASSMLVSGNTIYF. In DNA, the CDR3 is TGTGCCAGTAGTATGTTAGTCTCTGGAAACACCATATATTTT.

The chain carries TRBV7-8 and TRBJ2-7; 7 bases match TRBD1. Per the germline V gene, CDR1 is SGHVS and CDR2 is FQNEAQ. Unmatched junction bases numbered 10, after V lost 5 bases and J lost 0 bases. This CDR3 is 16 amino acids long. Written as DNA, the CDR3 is TGTGCCAGCAGCAATCTCCCGGGACAGTTCTCCTACGAGCAGTACTTC. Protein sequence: CASSNLPGQFSYEQYF.

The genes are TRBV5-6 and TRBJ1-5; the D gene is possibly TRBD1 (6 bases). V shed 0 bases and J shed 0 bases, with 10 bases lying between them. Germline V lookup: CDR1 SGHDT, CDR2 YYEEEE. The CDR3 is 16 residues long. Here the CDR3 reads CASSLATGSSNQPQHF. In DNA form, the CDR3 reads TGTGCCAGCAGCTTGGCCACAGGGAGTAGCAATCAGCCCCAGCATTTT.

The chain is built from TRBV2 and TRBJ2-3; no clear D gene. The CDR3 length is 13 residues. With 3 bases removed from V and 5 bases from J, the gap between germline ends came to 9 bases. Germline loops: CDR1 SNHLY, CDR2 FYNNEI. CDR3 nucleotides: TGTGCCAGCAGTGAGTTGCATTTAGATACGCAGTATTTT. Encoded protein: CASSELHLDTQYF. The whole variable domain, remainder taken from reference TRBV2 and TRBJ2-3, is EPEVTQTPSHQVTQMGQEVILRCVPISNHLYFYWYRQILGQKVEFLVSFYNNEISEKSEIFDDQFSVERPDGSNFTLKIRSTKLEDSAMYFCASSELHLDTQYFGPGTRLTVL.

The CDR3 here is CASSWGGSSYNEQFF. CDR3 bases: TGTGCCAGCAGTTGGGGCGGGAGCTCCTACAATGAGCAGTTCTTC. This chain connects TRBV27 to TRBJ2-1; 7 bases line up with TRBD2. This CDR3 comprises 15 residues. Germline CDR1 MNHEY, CDR2 SMNVEV (reference sequence). V lost 4 bases, J lost 0 bases, and 3 bases stayed unmatched.